This T cell receptor (beta chain) was identified during a study of blood T cell repertoires in COVID-19. Assay used: immunoSEQ multiplex PCR; TCRdb lists only in-frame clones, some missing. This table holds 250,000 or so clones, roughly 86% found once. The ends were cut back, 3 bases at V and 5 bases at J, with 14 bases in the middle. The CDR3 is made up of 15 amino acids. From germline, CDR1 is LNHDA and CDR2 SQIVND (reference sequence). This TCR was recovered from a man aged 35-49 years with active or convalescent COVID-19. J is TRBJ1-5 and V is TRBV19, with TRBD1 as a possible D gene (5 bases). Sequenced sample: peripheral blood. CDR3 nucleotide sequence: TGTGCCAGTAGTATCGCTTCCCTAGGGGATCAGCCCCAGCATTTT. This codes for CASSIASLGDQPQHF.